This paragraph covers one T cell receptor beta chain sequence. The antigen is undetermined. Germline values: CDR1 MNHEY, CDR2 SMNVEV (reference sequence). The CDR3 runs 16 residues. This specimen belongs to a study of cytomegalovirus exposure and HLA in healthy donors. Study results and limitations: CMV serostatus was the sole immune exposure data available.

Amplification used 60 Vbeta primers and 13 Jbeta primers. The repertoire was sequenced with immunoSEQ multiplex PCR; TCRdb's copy has only in-frame clones and lacks some. The sample records about 190,000 clones, 86% being singletons. This receptor was taken from a woman aged 25 to 39 in good health and CMV-seronegative. The genes are TRBV27 and TRBJ2-5; D uncertain. The DNA end is more similar to TRBJ2-7, so the J call may be wrong. The specimen sequenced was PBMCs. The CDR3: CASSLSGQSLTYEQYF. CDR3 bases: TGTGCCAGCAGTTTATCTGGGCAGTCTCTAACCTACGAGCAGTACTTC.